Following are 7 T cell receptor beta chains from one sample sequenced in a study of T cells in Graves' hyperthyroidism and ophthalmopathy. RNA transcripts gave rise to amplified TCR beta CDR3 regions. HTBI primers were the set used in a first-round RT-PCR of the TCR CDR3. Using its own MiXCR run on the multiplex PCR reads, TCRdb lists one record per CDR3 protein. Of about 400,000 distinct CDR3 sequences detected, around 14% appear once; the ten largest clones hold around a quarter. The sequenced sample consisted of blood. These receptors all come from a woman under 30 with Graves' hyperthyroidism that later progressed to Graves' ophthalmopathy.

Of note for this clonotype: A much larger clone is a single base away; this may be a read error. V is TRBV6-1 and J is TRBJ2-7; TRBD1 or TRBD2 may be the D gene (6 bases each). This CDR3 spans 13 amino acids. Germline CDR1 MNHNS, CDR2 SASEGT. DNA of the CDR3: TGTGCCAGCAGTGATTGGGGGGCCTACGTGCAGTACTTC. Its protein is CASSDWGAYVQYF.

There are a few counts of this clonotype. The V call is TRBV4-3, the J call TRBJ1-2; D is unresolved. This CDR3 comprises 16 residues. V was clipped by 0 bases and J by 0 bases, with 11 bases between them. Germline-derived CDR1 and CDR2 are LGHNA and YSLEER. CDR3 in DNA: TGCGCCAGCAGCCAAGAGGGAGACGCCTCTAACTATGGCTACACCTTC. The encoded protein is CASSQEGDASNYGYTF.

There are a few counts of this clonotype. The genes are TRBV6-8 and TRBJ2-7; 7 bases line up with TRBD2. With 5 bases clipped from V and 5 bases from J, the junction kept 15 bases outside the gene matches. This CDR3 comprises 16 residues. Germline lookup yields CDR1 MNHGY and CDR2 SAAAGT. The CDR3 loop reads CASSQPWDYLNDEQYF. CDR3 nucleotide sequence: TGTGCCAGCAGTCAGCCTTGGGACTACCTCAACGACGAGCAGTACTTC.

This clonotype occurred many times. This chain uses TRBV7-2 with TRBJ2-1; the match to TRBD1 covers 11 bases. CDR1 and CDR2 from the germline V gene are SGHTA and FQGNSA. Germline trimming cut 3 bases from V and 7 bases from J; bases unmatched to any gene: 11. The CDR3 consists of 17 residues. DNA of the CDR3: TGTGCCAGCAGCTTTGGGACAGGGGGTAGTTGGCGTAATGAGCAGTTCTTC. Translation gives CASSFGTGGSWRNEQFF.

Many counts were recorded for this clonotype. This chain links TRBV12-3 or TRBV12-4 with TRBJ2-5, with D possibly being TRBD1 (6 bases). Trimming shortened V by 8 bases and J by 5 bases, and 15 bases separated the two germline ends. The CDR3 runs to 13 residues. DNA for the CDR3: TGTGCCAGCGCTTTTCAGAGGGGGGAGACCCAGTACTTC. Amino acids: CASAFQRGETQYF.

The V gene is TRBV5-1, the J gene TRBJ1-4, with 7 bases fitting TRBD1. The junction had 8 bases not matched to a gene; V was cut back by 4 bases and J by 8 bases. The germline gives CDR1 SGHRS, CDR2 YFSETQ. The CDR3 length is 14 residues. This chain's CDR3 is CASSKSGTDEKLFF. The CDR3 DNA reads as TGCGCCAGCAGCAAATCCGGGACAGACGAAAAACTGTTTTTT.

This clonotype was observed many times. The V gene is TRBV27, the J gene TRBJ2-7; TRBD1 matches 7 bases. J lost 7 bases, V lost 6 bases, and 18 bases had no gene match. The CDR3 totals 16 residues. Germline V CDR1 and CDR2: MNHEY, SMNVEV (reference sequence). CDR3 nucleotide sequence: TGTGCCAGCAGGTTAGCATACGACAGGGTAGAGGGAGAGCAGTACTTC. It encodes CASRLAYDRVEGEQYF.